This TCR beta chain is drawn from a study of blood T cell repertoires in COVID-19. Study in general: Material from acute and convalescent COVID-19 was sourced from the United States, Italy and Spain. Sources were T cells, B-cell-depleted T cells, or PBMCs; the material itself was cDNA or gDNA.

Enrollment of patients from Seattle took place during active infection, with longitudinal follow-up. Germline V gene data show CDR1 as MNHEY and CDR2 as SMNVEV (reference sequence). After removal of 5 bases from V and 7 bases from J, the junction contained 6 bases not matched to a gene. The CDR3 is made up of 16 amino acids. Original methodology: The authors estimated nucleated cell counts from reference gene primer amplification. Sequencing used immunoSEQ multiplex PCR; TCRdb keeps in-frame clones, though not all of them. That table supplies the V and J calls and clone size; D and trimming were determined from the DNA. The sample has 250,000 to 300,000 clones, 85% to 90% seen once.

The chain is built from TRBV27 and TRBJ2-2, with 14 positions matching TRBD2. Material: peripheral blood. The receptor was derived from a woman in her 30s with COVID-19, enrolled during active disease. The CDR3 sequence: CASSLTSGGAVGELFF. DNA of the CDR3: TGTGCCAGCAGTCTGACTAGCGGGGGGGCGGTCGGGGAGCTGTTTTTT.